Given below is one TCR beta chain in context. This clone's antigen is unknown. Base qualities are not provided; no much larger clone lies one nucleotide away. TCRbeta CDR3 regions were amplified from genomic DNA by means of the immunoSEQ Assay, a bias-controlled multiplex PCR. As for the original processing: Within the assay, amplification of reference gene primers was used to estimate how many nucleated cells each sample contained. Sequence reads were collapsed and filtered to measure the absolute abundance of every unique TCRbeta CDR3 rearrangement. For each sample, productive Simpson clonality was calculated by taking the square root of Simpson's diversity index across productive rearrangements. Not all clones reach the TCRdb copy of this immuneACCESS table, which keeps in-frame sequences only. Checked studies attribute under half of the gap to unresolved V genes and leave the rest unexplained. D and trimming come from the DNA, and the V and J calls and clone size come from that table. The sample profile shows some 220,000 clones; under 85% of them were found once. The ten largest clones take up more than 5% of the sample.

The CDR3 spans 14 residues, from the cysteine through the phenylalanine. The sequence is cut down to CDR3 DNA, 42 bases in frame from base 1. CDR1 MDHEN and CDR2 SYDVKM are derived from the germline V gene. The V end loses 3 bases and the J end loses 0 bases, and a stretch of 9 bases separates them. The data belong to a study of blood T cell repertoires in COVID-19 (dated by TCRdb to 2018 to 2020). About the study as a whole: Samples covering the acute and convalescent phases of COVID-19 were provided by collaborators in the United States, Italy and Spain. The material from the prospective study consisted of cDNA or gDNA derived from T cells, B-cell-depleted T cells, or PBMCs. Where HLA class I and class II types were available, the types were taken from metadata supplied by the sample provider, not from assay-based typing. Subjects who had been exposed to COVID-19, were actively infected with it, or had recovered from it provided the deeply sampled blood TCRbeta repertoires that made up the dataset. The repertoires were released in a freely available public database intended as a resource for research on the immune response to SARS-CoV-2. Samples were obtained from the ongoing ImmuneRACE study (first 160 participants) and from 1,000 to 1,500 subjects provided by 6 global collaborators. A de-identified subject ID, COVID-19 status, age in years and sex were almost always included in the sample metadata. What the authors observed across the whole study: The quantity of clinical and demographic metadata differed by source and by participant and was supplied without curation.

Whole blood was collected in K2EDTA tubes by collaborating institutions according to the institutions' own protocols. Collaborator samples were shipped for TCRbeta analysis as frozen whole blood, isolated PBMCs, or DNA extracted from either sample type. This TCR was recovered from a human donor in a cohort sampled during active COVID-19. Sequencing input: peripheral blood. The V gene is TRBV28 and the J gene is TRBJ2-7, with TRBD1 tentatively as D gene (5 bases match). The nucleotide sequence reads TGTGCCAGCAGTTTTGACAGAGGCTCCTACGAGCAGTACTTC. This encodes CASSFDRGSYEQYF.